This is a list of T cell receptor beta chains from one sample in a study of blood T cell repertoires in COVID-19. Generated by immunoSEQ multiplex PCR, the TCRdb table keeps only in-frame clones and is missing some. In the table there are 110,000 to 150,000 clones, around 81% of which are singletons. Material for sequencing was peripheral blood. The receptors were sampled from a human donor in a cohort sampled during active COVID-19. The conserved cysteine and the conserved F or W are not part of the CDR3 here.

v_call	j_call	cdr3_aa
TRBV28	TRBJ1-2	ASSLWGVDRGYYGYT
TRBV19	TRBJ2-5	ASSIKGTAETQY
TRBV9	TRBJ2-7	ASSPSGLASYEQY
TRBV5-1	TRBJ2-5	ASSLSGGQFQETQY
TRBV4-1	TRBJ2-1	ASSLQRHSWAYNEQF
TRBV24-1	TRBJ1-5	ATSGTGTNQPQH
TRBV27	TRBJ2-7	ATQAPGAGGREQY
TRBV5-5	TRBJ2-5	ASGGTEETQY
TRBV6-6	TRBJ2-7	ASARGQGVHEQY
TRBV28	TRBJ2-7	ASSLANSRAGSYEQY
TRBV3-1/TRBV3-2	TRBJ2-3	ASSQFSGKADTQY
TRBV7-9	TRBJ1-2	ASSLAGTDFYGYT
TRBV5-1	TRBJ1-3	ASSLVARTEGARGNTIY
TRBV6-2/TRBV6-3	TRBJ2-2	ASSYSGLRGGTGELF
TRBV18	TRBJ1-1	ASSPLVTGNTEAF
TRBV3-1/TRBV3-2	TRBJ1-1	ASSPARDRVSAF
TRBV2	TRBJ2-7	ASTLTTLAVTDYEQY
TRBV6-2/TRBV6-3	TRBJ2-7	ASSSPGDRGSYEQY
TRBV29-1	TRBJ2-3	SVEDTGGVGTDTQY
TRBV4-3	TRBJ2-3	ASSQKTSGLKVHTQY
TRBV28	TRBJ1-1	ASRDRDYTEAF
TRBV6-2/TRBV6-3	TRBJ2-1	ASSSAGSSYNEQF
TRBV29-1	TRBJ2-6	SAFITGARDRKTPGANVLT
TRBV11-2	TRBJ2-7	ASSLVGVVSAGDYEQY
TRBV20-1	TRBJ2-1	SASHVVRTSGNSGNEQF
TRBV9	TRBJ1-2	ASSVEGQGDMDGYT
TRBV19	TRBJ1-1	ASTTGHLNTEAF
TRBV4-3	TRBJ1-2	ASSQDRFIGTGNYGYT
TRBV4-1	TRBJ2-7	ASSHQGLAVSYEQY
TRBV6-5	TRBJ2-7	ASSYSKGTTYEQY
TRBV9	TRBJ1-2	ASPEDILLRTNYGYT
TRBV4-1	TRBJ2-7	ASSQTGTGTYEQY
TRBV4-1	TRBJ1-4	ASSQEPQGVGEKLF
TRBV2	TRBJ2-3	ASSLQLPSGTSTDTQY
TRBV12-3/TRBV12-4	TRBJ2-7	ASSLTGEQY
TRBV29-1	TRBJ2-1	SVGQGGNEQF
TRBV14	TRBJ2-1	ASSQGLAGGRYNEQF
TRBV19	TRBJ2-1	ASSIEISSPSF
TRBV5-4	TRBJ2-7	ASSSAGDIRSEQY
TRBV6-5	TRBJ1-2	ASSYGGAPGYT
TRBV4-3	TRBJ2-7	ASSQDLTGAYEQY
TRBV10-3	TRBJ1-5	AISGGGPQH
TRBV9	TRBJ2-7	ASSVSGFQTYEQY
TRBV18	TRBJ1-5	ASSPGQDQPQH
TRBV4-1	TRBJ2-7	ASSQTAGTIYEQY
TRBV4-3	TRBJ2-6	ASSEEGVRTTGANVLT
TRBV27	TRBJ2-3	ASSLSGRGNTQY
TRBV5-1	TRBJ2-3	ASSLSQGVTDTQY
TRBV19	TRBJ2-1	ASSIDLARGNEQF
TRBV7-8	TRBJ1-4	ASSLGGYAANEKLF
TRBV27	TRBJ2-7	ASFGTSGGYYEQY
TRBV28	TRBJ2-5	ASSLSLRLAGVYQETQY
TRBV7-8	TRBJ2-5	ASSLWAPEGSQETQY
TRBV5-1	TRBJ2-7	ASSGGLARPYEQY